The 5 T cell receptor beta chains given below trace back to one sample, sequenced in a study of cytomegalovirus exposure and HLA in healthy donors. Vbeta (60) and Jbeta (13) primers were used in the PCR. Sequenced by immunoSEQ multiplex PCR; TCRdb stores in-frame clones only, minus some. The sample holds fewer than 250,000 clones. Sequencing was performed on PBMCs. These receptors were obtained from a woman in her 30s in good health and CMV-seropositive.

This rearrangement joins TRBV27 to TRBJ2-7; possibly TRBD1 for D (6 bases). CDR1 and CDR2 (germline): MNHEY, SMNVEV (reference sequence). Trimming took off 4 bases at V and 2 bases at J, with 15 bases between the two ends. CDR3 length equals 15 residues. The CDR3 nucleotides are TGTGCCAGCAGTTCTAGGGGGAGAGCAACCTACGAGCAGTACTTC. Translated: CASSSRGRATYEQYF.

This rearrangement joins TRBV19 to TRBJ1-4, with TRBD1 matching 8 bases. The CDR3 length is 14 residues. Per germline, CDR1 LNHDA and CDR2 SQIVND (reference sequence). Trimming took 5 bases from V and 5 from J; bases not matched to a gene: 4. Here the CDR3 reads CASSVQGGNEKLFF. As DNA, the CDR3 is TGTGCCAGTAGTGTACAGGGGGGGAATGAAAAACTGTTTTTT.

This sequence joins TRBV4-3 and TRBJ1-4; 10 nucleotides match TRBD1. V shed 3 bases, J shed 0 bases, and the junction held 7 bases outside the gene matches. Germline V gene sequence: CDR1 LGHNA, CDR2 YSLEER. The CDR3 length is 18 residues. The CDR3 DNA reads TGCGCCAGCAGCCATCTCGGGACAGGGGCCCCAACTAATGAAAAACTGTTTTTT. Translation gives CASSHLGTGAPTNEKLFF.

The chain uses TRBV11-2 and TRBJ1-4; no clear D. The length of the CDR3 is 11 residues. Germline CDR1 and CDR2: SGHAT and FQNNGV. V was clipped by 7 bases and J by 5 bases, with 5 bases between them. In DNA, the CDR3 is TGTGCCAGCACCTCCAATGAAAAACTGTTTTTT. This gives the protein CASTSNEKLFF. Full variable domain (rest looked up from reference TRBV11-2 and TRBJ1-4): EAGVAQSPRYKIIEKRQSVAFWCNPISGHATLYWYQQILGQGPKLLIQFQNNGVVDDSQLPKDRFSAERLKGVDSTLKIQPAKLEDSAVYLCASTSNEKLFFGSGTQLSVL.

CDR3 in DNA: TGTGCCAGCAGCTTAGTCCAGGGGGCGATTGAAGCTTTCTTT. Its protein is CASSLVQGAIEAFF. The chain combines TRBV7-9 with TRBJ1-1, with 8 bases identical to TRBD1. CDR1 and CDR2 (germline): SEHNR, FQNEAQ (reference sequence). The CDR3 has 14 residues. Germline trimming cut 1 base from V and 7 bases from J; bases unmatched to any gene: 5.